These T cell receptor beta chains were read from a single sample in a study of post-analysis software for immune sequencing data. TCRdb processed the PCR reads anew with MiXCR; each CDR3 protein has one entry. Among 650,000 to 900,000 distinct CDR3 sequences, around 46% were seen once, and the ten largest hold 4.9%. Material: blood. The receptors were gathered from a girl aged 5-17 years with multiple sclerosis. Each CDR3 is given with its conserved first and last residue. A D gene is named only where the DNA matches it firmly. Clone size is shown for a subset of rows, as once, few, many or a class of expanded clone.

D gene	V gene	CDR3 length	J gene	clone size	CDR3 protein	CDR3 DNA
TRBD2	TRBV5-1	16	TRBJ2-3	few	CASSFSSGSFADTQYF	TGCGCCAGCAGCTTTAGTAGCGGGAGCTTTGCAGATACGCAGTATTTT
TRBD2	TRBV3-1	15	TRBJ2-5	few	CASSPSFSGYGTQYF	TGTGCCAGCAGCCCTTCCTTTAGCGGGTATGGGACCCAGTACTTC
.	TRBV21-1	14	TRBJ2-7	few	CASAYRRPKHEQYF	TGTGCCAGCGCCTACAGGAGACCTAAGCACGAGCAGTACTTC
TRBD1	TRBV28	14	TRBJ2-7	few	CASSLRDRGREQYF	TGTGCCAGCAGTTTACGCGACAGGGGACGCGAGCAGTACTTC
TRBD1	TRBV4-1	15	TRBJ2-3	once	CASSQGQGETDTQYF	TGCGCCAGCAGCCAAGGACAGGGTGAGACAGATACGCAGTATTTT
TRBD1	TRBV27	13	TRBJ2-7	.	CASSLWGTDEQYF	TGTGCCAGCAGTTTATGGGGGACAGACGAGCAGTACTTC
.	TRBV29-1	14	TRBJ2-7	.	CSVEEGAGGDEQYF	TGCAGCGTTGAAGAGGGCGCAGGGGGGGACGAGCAGTACTTC
.	TRBV4-1	15	TRBJ2-3	once	CASSQDPSSTDTQYF	TGCGCCAGCAGCCAAGACCCCTCTAGCACAGATACGCAGTATTTT
TRBD1	TRBV7-9	18	TRBJ2-6	.	CASSRGTGHRFGANVLTF	TGTGCCAGCAGCCGCGGGACAGGGCATCGTTTTGGGGCCAACGTCCTGACTTTC
.	TRBV24-1	15	TRBJ2-3	.	CATSDLRASTDTQYF	TGTGCCACCAGTGATTTGCGCGCTAGCACAGATACGCAGTATTTT
.	TRBV29-1	14	TRBJ2-6	.	CSVDGHPGANVLTF	TGCAGCGTTGATGGGCACCCAGGGGCCAACGTCCTGACTTTC
TRBD1	TRBV4-3	16	TRBJ2-7	.	CASSQDQGTATYEQYF	TGCGCCAGCAGCCAAGATCAGGGGACAGCGACCTACGAGCAGTACTTC